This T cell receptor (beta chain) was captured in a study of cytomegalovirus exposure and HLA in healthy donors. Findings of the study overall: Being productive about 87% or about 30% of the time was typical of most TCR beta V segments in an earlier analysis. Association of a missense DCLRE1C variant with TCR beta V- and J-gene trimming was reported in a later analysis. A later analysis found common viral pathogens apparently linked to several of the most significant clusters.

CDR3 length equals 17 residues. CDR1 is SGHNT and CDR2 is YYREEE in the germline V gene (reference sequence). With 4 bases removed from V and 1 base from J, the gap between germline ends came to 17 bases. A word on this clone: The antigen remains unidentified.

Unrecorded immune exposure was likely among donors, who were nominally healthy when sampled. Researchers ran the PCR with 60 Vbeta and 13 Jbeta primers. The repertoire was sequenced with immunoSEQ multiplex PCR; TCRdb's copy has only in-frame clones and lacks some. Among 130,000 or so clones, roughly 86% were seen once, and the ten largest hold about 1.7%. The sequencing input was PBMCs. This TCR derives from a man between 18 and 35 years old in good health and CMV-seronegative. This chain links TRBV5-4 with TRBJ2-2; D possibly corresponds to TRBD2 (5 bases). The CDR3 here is CASSPSEGRVNTGELFF. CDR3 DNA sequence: TGTGCCAGCAGCCCGAGCGAGGGTAGGGTGAACACCGGGGAGCTGTTTTTT. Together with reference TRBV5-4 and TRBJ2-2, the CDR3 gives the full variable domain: ETGVTQSPTHLIKTRGQQVTLRCSSQSGHNTVSWYQQALGQGPQFIFQYYREEENGRGNFPPRFSGLQFPNYSSELNVNALELDDSALYLCASSPSEGRVNTGELFFGEGSRLTVL.